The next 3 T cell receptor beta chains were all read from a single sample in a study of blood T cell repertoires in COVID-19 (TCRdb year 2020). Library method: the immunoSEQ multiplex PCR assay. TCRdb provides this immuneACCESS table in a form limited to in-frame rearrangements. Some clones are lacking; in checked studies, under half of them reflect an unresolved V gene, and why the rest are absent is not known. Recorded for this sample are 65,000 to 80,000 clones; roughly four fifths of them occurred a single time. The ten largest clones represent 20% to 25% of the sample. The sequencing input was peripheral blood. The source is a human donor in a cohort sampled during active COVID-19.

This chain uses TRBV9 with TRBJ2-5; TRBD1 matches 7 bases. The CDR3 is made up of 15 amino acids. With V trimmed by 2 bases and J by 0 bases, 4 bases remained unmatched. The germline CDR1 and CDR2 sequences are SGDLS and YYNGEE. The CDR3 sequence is CASSVLDRNQETQYF. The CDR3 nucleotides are TGTGCCAGCAGCGTGTTGGACAGGAACCAAGAGACCCAGTACTTC.

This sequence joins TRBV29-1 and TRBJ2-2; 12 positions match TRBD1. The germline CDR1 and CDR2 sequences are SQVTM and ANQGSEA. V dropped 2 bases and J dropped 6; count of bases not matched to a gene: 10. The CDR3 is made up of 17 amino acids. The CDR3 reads CSVEINPGTGGPGELFF. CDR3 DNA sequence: TGCAGCGTTGAAATCAATCCCGGGACAGGGGGCCCCGGGGAGCTGTTTTTT.

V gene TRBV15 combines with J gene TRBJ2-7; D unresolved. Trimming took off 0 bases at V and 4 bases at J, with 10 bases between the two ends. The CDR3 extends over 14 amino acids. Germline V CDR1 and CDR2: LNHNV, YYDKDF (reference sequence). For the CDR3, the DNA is TGTGCCACCAGCAGAGATCATTGGAGTTACGAGCAGTACTTC. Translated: CATSRDHWSYEQYF. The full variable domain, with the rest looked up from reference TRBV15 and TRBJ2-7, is DAMVIQNPRYQVTQFGKPVTLSCSQTLNHNVMYWYQQKSSQAPKLLFHYYDKDFNNEADTPDNFQSRRPNTSFCFLDIRSPGLGDTAMYLCATSRDHWSYEQYFGPGTRLTVT.